Detailed here is one T cell receptor (beta chain). It has no known antigen specificity. No base quality information exists; no much larger clone differs at one position. This entry is derived from a study of prognosis after radiotherapy for stage I lung cancer (dated by TCRdb to the early 2020s). In the study overall: Between early 2018 and early 2019, about 20 patients with stage I NSCLC were enrolled in Nanjing, China. Oligometastatic NSCLC after surgical resection of the primary tumor was present in four or five patients, while newly diagnosed primary stage I lung tumors were present in around 14. All patients were considered medically inoperable, owing to comorbidities in 11 to 12 and refusal of surgery in about seven. The cohort was made up of some twelve men and a handful of women, with a median age of roughly 79 years and an age range of about 53 to 90 years. Some twelve patients had adenocarcinoma and seven had squamous cell carcinoma as the tumor histology. Using image-guided IMRT or VMAT, SBRT was delivered in 3 to 5 fractions at a biologically effective dose of at least 100 Gy. In every patient, SBRT was given without any concurrent therapy. About 20% of the 19 patients developed distant metastases after SBRT, at a median of approximately 7 months; the other 15 showed no significant progression. Peripheral blood TCR beta repertoires were profiled in stage I NSCLC patients before and after stereotactic body radiotherapy, and the repertoires were related to distant failure. The study sequenced 38 blood samples from some 19 patients, one before and one after SBRT per patient. Results and caveats for the whole study, not just this receptor: After SBRT, the number of unique TCR clones decreased (median roughly 9,500 before versus 6,000 to 7,000 after; Wilcoxon paired P=0.011). Differences in TRBV and TRBJ usage frequencies by metastasis status were reportedly observed in two V genes at baseline and in several V and two J genes after SBRT. Tumor specificity of expanded TCR clones was not determined. All reported P values were unadjusted for multiple comparisons. Post-SBRT Shannon entropy and its change from baseline were lower in patients who developed distant metastases; baseline Shannon entropy was not associated with metastases. The study was limited by its small cohort and short follow-up, and the findings require independent validation.

No patient had a history of other malignancies or prior chemotherapy or radiotherapy, and all had node-negative disease on CT and PET/CT. At each of two time points, six milliliters of peripheral venous blood were collected into EDTA tubes. PBMCs were isolated by Ficoll-Paque Plus density-gradient centrifugation. Samples were stored at -80°C immediately after collection until analysis. Two rounds of multiplex PCR were performed to amplify the TCR beta CDR3 region from genomic DNA. The first PCR round used primers specific to each TRBV and TRBJ gene, with sequences filed in Chinese patent CN105087789A. The second PCR round used universal primers. The Roche High Pure PCR Template Preparation Kit was used to extract genomic DNA from the frozen PBMCs. The libraries underwent paired-end sequencing with 151 bp reads on an Illumina HiSeq 3000. Concerning the study's data processing: CutAdapt was used to remove raw reads lacking the multiplex PCR primer sequences. Using PEAR, the high-quality paired reads were merged into contigs. By alignment to reference sequences, MiXCR assigned TRB V, D and J gene segments to each contig. To remove sequencing errors, CDR3 sequences were clustered according to base quality and sequence similarity. Diversity was measured as Shannon entropy normalized by the natural log of productive TCR sequence number. One minus Shannon entropy divided by the natural log of the number of unique clonotypes was used as the definition of clonality. Progression-free survival cut-offs for repertoire metrics were chosen using the Youden index of ROC curves, with analyses run in R 3.5.3. TCRdb applied fastp at Q25 and MiXCR to the public reads, then kept only in-frame beta chains. Rows merge per CDR3 protein into single entries with the most common DNA and genes. The V and J calls follow TCRdb's processing rather than the paper's. The sample data list just over 30,000 distinct CDR3 sequences, and about 33% of these were observed just once. More than 30% of the sample is in the top ten clones.

The CDR3 runs 15 residues from the cysteine to the phenylalanine. Kept here is only the CDR3 DNA, which spans 45 bases and is read in frame from base 1. The germline V gene yields MDHEN for CDR1 and SYDVKM for CDR2. V is clipped by 6 bases and J by 10 bases, and the sequence between their germline boundaries is 19 bases long. The TCR originated in a donor at least 50 years old with non-small cell lung cancer. The chain employs TRBV28 and TRBJ1-6, with no confident D gene call. This material consisted of PBMCs, taken before or after stereotactic body radiation therapy (not recorded which). CDR3 protein: CASRTLVPLGSPLHF. The bases read TGTGCCAGCAGGACGTTGGTGCCTTTAGGATCACCCCTCCACTTT.